Listed here are 14 T cell receptor beta chains from one sample, sequenced in a study of Ad26.COV2.S vaccination and SARS-CoV-2 variants. Data came from immunoSEQ multiplex PCR; TCRdb stores just in-frame clones and leaves some out. The data hold some 390,000 clones, with roughly nine tenths observed a single time. Sample treatment: about 20 received Ad26.COV2.S at low or high dose, single or two shots; 5 received placebo; per-sample allocation not given. Samples came from day 63 after the first vaccine or placebo injection. Sequences were derived from peripheral blood, sampled in a trial of Ad26.COV2.S vaccine versus placebo. All receptors derive from a person between 18 and 59 years old who received the Ad26.COV2.S COVID-19 vaccine or a placebo.

The sample holds a few counts of this clone. The chain links TRBV28 to TRBJ2-7; no definite D call. The CDR3 is 15 residues long. V was shortened by 2 bases and J by 2 bases, with 13 bases between the two germline ends. CDR1 MDHEN and CDR2 SYDVKM come from the germline V gene. The DNA for the CDR3 is TGTGCCAGCAGTTTAAGCTCGCGGCTAGCCTACGAGCAGTACTTC. Translating gives CASSLSSRLAYEQYF.

This chain links TRBV7-2 with TRBJ2-3, with D possibly being TRBD2 (5 bases). Looked up from germline, CDR1 is SGHTA and CDR2 is FQGNSA. The CDR3 loop spans 14 amino acids. V was pared by 7 bases and J by 3 bases, with 14 bases between. CDR3 in amino acids: CASTNLEATDTQYF. Written as DNA, the CDR3 is TGTGCCAGCACCAATTTGGAGGCAACAGATACGCAGTATTTT.

Note on this clone: A read error may be the cause here, since a much bigger clone is one base away. The identical CDR3 is also encoded by other nucleotide sequences in the sample. The V gene is TRBV7-8, the J gene TRBJ2-1, with 10 bases matching TRBD1. The CDR3 has 13 residues. CDR1 and CDR2 from the germline V gene are SGHVS and FQNEAQ. Germline trimming cut 3 bases from V and 7 bases from J; bases unmatched to any gene: 0. In DNA, the CDR3 is TGTGCCAGCAGCTTGGACAGGGGGAATGAGCAGTTCTTC. Encoded protein: CASSLDRGNEQFF.

Only one count was recorded for this clone. The gene calls are TRBV5-5 and TRBJ1-3; no clear D gene. Germline-derived CDR1 and CDR2 are SGHKS and YYEKEE (reference sequence). The CDR3 runs 13 residues. V lost 1 base and J lost 1, with 3 bases in between. The CDR3 bases are TGTGCCAGCAGCTTGTTTTCTGGAAACACCATATATTTT. This encodes CASSLFSGNTIYF.

The gene calls are TRBV7-9 and TRBJ1-1, with 11 positions matching TRBD1. V gave up 10 bases and J gave up 5 bases; unmatched junction bases: 3. This CDR3 is 12 amino acids long. Germline V gene data show CDR1 as SEHNR and CDR2 as FQNEAQ (reference sequence). The CDR3 spells CATGQGATEAFF. The CDR3 DNA reads as TGTGCCACCGGACAGGGGGCGACTGAAGCTTTCTTT.

The gene calls are TRBV2 and TRBJ2-7; TRBD1 agrees at 8 bases. Looked up from germline, CDR1 is SNHLY and CDR2 is FYNNEI. The CDR3 is 15 amino acids. J was trimmed by 5 bases and V by 1 base; bases with no gene match: 7. The CDR3 sequence: CASSEGRTGWDEQYF. For the CDR3, the DNA is TGTGCCAGCAGTGAAGGGAGGACAGGGTGGGACGAGCAGTACTTC. The whole variable domain, remainder taken from reference TRBV2 and TRBJ2-7, is EPEVTQTPSHQVTQMGQEVILRCVPISNHLYFYWYRQILGQKVEFLVSFYNNEISEKSEIFDDQFSVERPDGSNFTLKIRSTKLEDSAMYFCASSEGRTGWDEQYFGPGTRLTVT.

The chain employs TRBV11-2 and TRBJ2-7, with 7 nucleotides matching TRBD1. Trimming removed 5 bases from V and 2 bases from J; junction bases left unmatched: 12. The CDR3 length is 16 residues. Germline assignment: CDR1 SGHAT and CDR2 FQNNGV. The CDR3 loop reads CASSLRSGTAAYEQYF. CDR3 nucleotide sequence: TGTGCCAGCAGCCTAAGGAGTGGGACAGCAGCCTACGAGCAGTACTTC.

The chain couples TRBV29-1 to TRBJ2-2, with D hard to call. The CDR3 runs to 14 residues. Between the trimmed V and J ends, which lost 3 bases and 4 bases, there was a span of 12 bases. The V gene's germline CDR1 is SQVTM and CDR2 ANQGSEA. CDR3 nucleotide sequence: TGCAGCGTTGAGGGCGACACCTTCACCGGGGAGCTGTTTTTT. It encodes CSVEGDTFTGELFF.

V is TRBV27 and J is TRBJ1-5, with D hard to call. The CDR3 contains 14 residues. Germline loops: CDR1 MNHEY, CDR2 SMNVEV (reference sequence). V was trimmed by 6 bases and J by 8 bases, leaving 17 bases between them. The CDR3 DNA sequence: TGTGCCAGCAGCTACACAAATGCAAGGGAGCCCCAGCATTTT. It translates to CASSYTNAREPQHF.

This clone was detected only a few times. The V gene is TRBV3-1 (or the pseudogene TRBV3-2), the J gene TRBJ1-1, with D perhaps TRBD1 (6 bases). V lost 3 bases and J lost 5, with 13 bases in between. The CDR3 runs to 14 residues. Germline V gene lookup returns CDR1 LGHDT and CDR2 YNNKEL (reference sequence). Here the CDR3 DNA reads TGTGCCAGCAGCCATGCCGGGCAGGGGACTGAAGCTTTCTTT. Its protein product is CASSHAGQGTEAFF.

This clone was recorded once. The V gene is TRBV11-2, the J gene TRBJ1-1; tentative D call: TRBD1 (5 bases). The CDR3 has 13 residues. Deletions cut 0 bases from V and 3 bases from J, with 5 bases between. The germline V gene has CDR1 SGHAT and CDR2 FQNNGV. CDR3 bases: TGTGCCAGCAGCTTAGACAGGGACACTGAAGCTTTCTTT. Translated, it gives CASSLDRDTEAFF.

The J gene is TRBJ2-1, the V gene TRBV7-2, with D tentatively TRBD2 (5 bases). The V end was cut by 5 bases, the J end by 5 bases, with 16 bases between. The CDR3 is made up of 15 amino acids. CDR1 and CDR2 (germline): SGHTA, FQGNSA. The CDR3 sequence is CASSTWSGVNNEQFF. The CDR3 DNA is TGTGCCAGCAGCACCTGGTCCGGGGTCAACAATGAGCAGTTCTTC.

This clone was recorded a few times. This rearrangement joins TRBV7-9 to TRBJ2-1, with D hard to call. The CDR3 runs to 13 residues. Trimming pared 0 bases from V and 2 bases from J, leaving 2 bases between. Germline CDR1 is SEHNR and CDR2 is FQNEAQ (reference sequence). The CDR3 spells CASSLAPYNEQFF. CDR3 sequence (DNA): TGTGCCAGCAGCTTAGCACCCTACAATGAGCAGTTCTTC.

The chain carries TRBV5-8 and TRBJ2-7, with D unresolved. Germline V CDR1 and CDR2: SGHTS, YDEGEE. The CDR3 is made up of 11 amino acids. Between the trimmed V and J ends, which lost 3 bases and 8 bases, there was a span of 9 bases. In DNA, the CDR3 is TGTGCCAGCAGCTCGGCTTTTCAGCAGTACTTC. This sequence encodes CASSSAFQQYF. The full variable domain, rest sourced from reference TRBV5-8 and TRBJ2-7, is EAGVTQSPTHLIKTRGQQATLRCSPISGHTSVYWYQQALGLGLQFLLWYDEGEERNRGNFPPRFSGRQFPNYSSELNVNALELEDSALYLCASSSAFQQYFGPGTRLTVT.